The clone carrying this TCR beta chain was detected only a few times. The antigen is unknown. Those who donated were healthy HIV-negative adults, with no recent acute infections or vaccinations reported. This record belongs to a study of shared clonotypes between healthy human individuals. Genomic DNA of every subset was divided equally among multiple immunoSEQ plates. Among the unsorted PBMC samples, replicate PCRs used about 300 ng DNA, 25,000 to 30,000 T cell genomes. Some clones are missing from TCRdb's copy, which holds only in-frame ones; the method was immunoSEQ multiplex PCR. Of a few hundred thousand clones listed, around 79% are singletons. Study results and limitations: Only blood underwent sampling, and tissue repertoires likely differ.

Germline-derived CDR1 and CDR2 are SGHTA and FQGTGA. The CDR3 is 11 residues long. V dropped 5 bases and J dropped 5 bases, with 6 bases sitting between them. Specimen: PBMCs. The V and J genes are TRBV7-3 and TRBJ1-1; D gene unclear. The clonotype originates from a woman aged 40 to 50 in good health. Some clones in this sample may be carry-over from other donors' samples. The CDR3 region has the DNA TGTGCCAGCAGCACGGGGACTGAAGCTTTCTTT. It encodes CASSTGTEAFF.